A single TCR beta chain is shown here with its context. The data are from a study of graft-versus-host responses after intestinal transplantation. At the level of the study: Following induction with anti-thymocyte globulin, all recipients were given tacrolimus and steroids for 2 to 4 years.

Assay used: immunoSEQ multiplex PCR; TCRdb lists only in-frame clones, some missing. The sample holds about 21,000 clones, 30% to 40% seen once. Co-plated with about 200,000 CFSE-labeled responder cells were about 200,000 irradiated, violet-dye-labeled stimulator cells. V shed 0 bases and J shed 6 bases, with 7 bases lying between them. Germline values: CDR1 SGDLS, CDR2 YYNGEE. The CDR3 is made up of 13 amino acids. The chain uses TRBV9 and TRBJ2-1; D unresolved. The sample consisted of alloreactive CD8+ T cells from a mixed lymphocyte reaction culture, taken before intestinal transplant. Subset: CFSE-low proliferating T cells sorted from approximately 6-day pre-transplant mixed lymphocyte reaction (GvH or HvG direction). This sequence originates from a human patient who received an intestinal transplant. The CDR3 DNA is TGTGCCAGCAGCGTAGCTACGAGCAATGAGCAGTTCTTC. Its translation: CASSVATSNEQFF. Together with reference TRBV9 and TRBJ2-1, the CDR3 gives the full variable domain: DSGVTQTPKHLITATGQRVTLRCSPRSGDLSVYWYQQSLDQGLQFLIQYYNGEERAKGNILERFSAQQFPDLHSELNLSSLELGDSALYFCASSVATSNEQFFGPGTRLTVL.